One and the same sample provided the 20 T cell receptor beta chains below, sequenced in a study of blood T cell repertoires in COVID-19. Profiling relied on immunoSEQ multiplex PCR, and the TCRdb table lists in-frame clones only, not all of them. This sample has some 330,000 clones, with under 95% found just once. Specimen: PBMCs or T cells enriched from blood (not recorded which). These receptors were collected from a woman aged 30 to 39 who had recovered from COVID-19.

The V gene is TRBV5-1, the J gene TRBJ1-1, with D maybe TRBD1 (5 bases). The CDR3 totals 15 residues. Germline lookup yields CDR1 SGHRS and CDR2 YFSETQ. Trimming took off 4 bases at V and 0 bases at J, with 13 bases between the two ends. CDR3 in amino acids: CASSPGGLMNTEAFF. The CDR3 DNA reads TGCGCCAGCAGCCCGGGGGGTTTAATGAACACTGAAGCTTTCTTT.

The chain combines TRBV5-1 with TRBJ2-3; a weak D match, TRBD1 (8 bases). The CDR3 contains 16 residues. V was clipped by 2 bases and J by 4 bases, with 17 bases between them. Germline CDR1 and CDR2: SGHRS and YFSETQ. The CDR3 nucleotides read TGCGCCAGCAGCTTAGTGACAGGGGCGGGAGCAGATACGCAGTATTTT. Its translation: CASSLVTGAGADTQYF.

This clone was recorded a few times. This chain uses TRBV28 with TRBJ1-6, with D uncertain. There are 15 residues in the CDR3. The ends were cut back, 6 bases at V and 12 bases at J, with 21 bases in the middle. CDR1 is MDHEN, CDR2 SYDVKM, per germline. CDR3 sequence reads: CASSQTEGSKVPLHF. CDR3 DNA: TGTGCCAGCAGCCAAACGGAGGGATCGAAAGTACCCCTCCACTTT.

The rearrangement joins TRBV29-1 to TRBJ2-7; D is uncertain. Trimming stripped 6 bases from V and 1 base from J, with 10 bases between. The CDR3 extends over 12 amino acids. Germline CDR1 is SQVTM and CDR2 is ANQGSEA. CDR3 DNA: TGCAGCGTCCTGGGCCCATCCTACGAGCAGTACTTC. It is translated as CSVLGPSYEQYF.

The chain employs TRBV15 and TRBJ2-5, with TRBD1 identical over 9 bases. Germline loops: CDR1 LNHNV, CDR2 YYDKDF (reference sequence). This CDR3 contains 18 residues. Unmatched junction bases numbered 8, after V lost 0 bases and J lost 0 bases. As DNA, the CDR3 is TGTGCCACCAGCAGAGAGTTACCGGGACAGGGTAACCAAGAGACCCAGTACTTC. Amino acid sequence: CATSRELPGQGNQETQYF.

The chain combines TRBV10-3 with TRBJ1-2; D is unresolved. V gave up 0 bases and J gave up 0 bases, with 11 bases separating them. The CDR3 covers 16 residues. The germline V gene encodes CDR1 ENHRY and CDR2 SYGVKD. This CDR3 reads CAISESPGRANYGYTF. CDR3 DNA: TGTGCCATCAGTGAGTCCCCGGGTCGGGCTAACTATGGCTACACCTTC.

The chain carries TRBV9 and TRBJ1-3; TRBD1 aligns across 10 bases. V trimming: 0 bases; J trimming: 2 bases; junction bases outside the gene matches: 2. This CDR3 is 16 amino acids long. From germline, CDR1 is SGDLS and CDR2 YYNGEE. Here the CDR3 DNA reads TGTGCCAGCAGCGTAGTAGACAGGGGGCCTGGAAACACCATATATTTT. It codes for CASSVVDRGPGNTIYF.

This clone occurred once. This chain links TRBV28 with TRBJ2-5; 15 nucleotides align to TRBD2. The V gene end was trimmed by 3 bases and the J gene end by 5 bases; junction bases not matched to a gene: 13. The CDR3 extends over 19 amino acids. The germline gives CDR1 MDHEN, CDR2 SYDVKM. The CDR3 is CASSFSGLAGGPSFETQYF. The DNA of the CDR3 is TGTGCCAGCAGTTTTTCCGGACTAGCGGGAGGGCCTTCGTTTGAGACCCAGTACTTC.

The sample holds a few counts of this clone. The V call is TRBV27, the J call TRBJ2-2; a possible D gene is TRBD2 (7 bases). V lost 3 bases and J lost 9, with 14 bases in between. The CDR3 spans 14 residues. Per germline, CDR1 MNHEY and CDR2 SMNVEV (reference sequence). The CDR3 is CASSFWGGKRELFF. The CDR3 DNA is TGTGCCAGCAGTTTTTGGGGGGGCAAAAGGGAGCTGTTTTTT.

This clone was seen once. This sequence joins TRBV6-5 and TRBJ1-1; D is unresolved. CDR3 length equals 14 residues. CDR1 and CDR2 from the germline V gene are MNHEY and SVGAGI. Trimming took 4 bases from V and 0 from J, leaving 9 bases between them. The CDR3: CASSLSYLNTEAFF. CDR3 coding DNA: TGTGCCAGCAGTTTATCCTATTTGAACACTGAAGCTTTCTTT.

The chain employs TRBV4-3 and TRBJ1-4; D is perhaps TRBD1 (6 bases). Germline V gene data show CDR1 as LGHNA and CDR2 as YSLEER. This CDR3 is built from 14 residues. Deletions cut 4 bases from V and 7 bases from J, with 13 bases between. The CDR3 DNA reads as TGCGCCAGCAGCCCAGTCCGGGGGGCTGAAAAACTGTTTTTT. This codes for CASSPVRGAEKLFF.

The chain has TRBV4-3 and TRBJ1-2; 7 bases are a match to TRBD1. The CDR3 runs 14 residues. V shed 5 bases, J shed 6 bases, and the junction held 9 bases outside the gene matches. From germline, CDR1 is LGHNA and CDR2 YSLEER. The CDR3, as DNA: TGCGCCAGCAGCAACAGGGGTTCGAGGGATGGCTACACCTTC. This codes for CASSNRGSRDGYTF.

The chain is built from TRBV28 and TRBJ1-4; D call uncertain. This CDR3 comprises 13 residues. Germline V lookup: CDR1 MDHEN, CDR2 SYDVKM. Trimming stripped 5 bases from V and 8 bases from J, with 12 bases between. CDR3 sequence reads: CASSKREFEKLFF. For the CDR3, the DNA is TGTGCCAGCAGTAAGAGGGAATTCGAAAAACTGTTTTTT.

Regarding this clone: Other DNA sequences within the sample encode an identical CDR3. The genes are TRBV7-2 and TRBJ2-3, with 7 bases that match TRBD2. CDR1 and CDR2 (germline): SGHTA, FQGNSA. The V gene end was trimmed by 4 bases and the J gene end by 0 bases; junction bases not matched to a gene: 4. This CDR3 has 15 amino acids. This CDR3 reads CASSSPSGSTDTQYF. The CDR3 region has the DNA TGTGCCAGCAGCTCCCCTAGCGGTAGCACAGATACGCAGTATTTT.

J is TRBJ2-7 and V is TRBV7-3, with 10 bases that match TRBD1. The CDR3 consists of 15 residues. Per germline, CDR1 SGHTA and CDR2 FQGTGA. V gave up 2 bases and J gave up 0 bases; unmatched junction bases: 1. The CDR3 loop is CASSLGTGASYEQYF. The CDR3, as DNA: TGTGCCAGCAGCTTAGGGACAGGGGCCTCCTACGAGCAGTACTTC.

The V call is TRBV27, the J call TRBJ1-1; no reliable D call. CDR1 is MNHEY and CDR2 is SMNVEV in the germline V gene (reference sequence). V lost 5 bases and J 0 bases, leaving 7 bases between the germline ends. The CDR3 consists of 13 residues. CDR3 residues: CASSITMNTEAFF. In DNA, the CDR3 is TGTGCCAGCAGTATTACAATGAACACTGAAGCTTTCTTT.

In DNA form, the CDR3 reads TGTGCCACCAGCCGTGACAGGGGGGACGGGGAGCTGTTTTTT. Its translation is CATSRDRGDGELFF. The rearrangement links TRBV15 to TRBJ2-2; 9 bases agree with TRBD1. The V gene's germline CDR1 is LNHNV and CDR2 YYDKDF (reference sequence). The J segment lost 7 bases and the V segment lost 5 bases, leaving 5 bases of the junction unmatched. The CDR3 has 14 amino acids.

The rearrangement uses TRBV30 and TRBJ1-1; TRBD1 is a possible D gene (5 bases). V was shortened by 5 bases and J by 0 bases, with 16 bases between the two germline ends. The V gene's germline CDR1 is GTSNPN and CDR2 SVGIG (reference sequence). The length of the CDR3 is 15 residues. The CDR3 bases are TGTGCCTGGCAACTTCAGGGAACTATGAACACTGAAGCTTTCTTT. Amino acids: CAWQLQGTMNTEAFF.

J is TRBJ1-2 and V is TRBV12-3 or TRBV12-4, with D unresolved. The CDR3 loop spans 13 amino acids. Trimming pared 2 bases from V and 7 bases from J, leaving 11 bases between. The chain's CDR3 is CASSLRFSGGYTF. The DNA for the CDR3 is TGTGCCAGCAGTTTAAGGTTTTCGGGTGGCTACACCTTC.

This chain connects TRBV28 to TRBJ2-7, with 7 nucleotides matching TRBD1. Trimming removed 5 bases from V and 0 bases from J; junction bases left unmatched: 7. The CDR3 totals 15 residues. Germline CDR1 is MDHEN and CDR2 is SYDVKM. CDR3 DNA sequence: TGTGCCAGCAGTACACAGGGGCCGCCCTCCTACGAGCAGTACTTC. This codes for CASSTQGPPSYEQYF.